The 17 T cell receptor beta chains reported below all come from one sample, sequenced in a study of vaccination and CD4 T cells after COVID-19. The Oncomine TCR Beta short-read assay was applied to DNA of cultured CD4+ T cells. It was from cultured CD4+ T cells that genomic DNA was extracted. One entry per CDR3 protein results from TCRdb running MiXCR on the PCR reads. Of thousands of distinct CDR3 sequences in the sample, 28% were seen once. For these TCRs, the target antigens are not known. Treatment given: approximately 10-day PBMC culture with coronavirus spike peptide pools or control peptides (ViraFEST assay). One should note that the unexposed donor's CD4+ T cells were collected before the COVID-19 pandemic (2011-2018). Sequenced sample: CD4+ T cells from blood, cultured in vitro. The source of these receptors is a human donor in good health.

The chain links TRBV7-2 to TRBJ2-7; a possible D gene is TRBD1 (6 bases). The CDR3 has 15 residues. Looked up from germline, CDR1 is SGHTA and CDR2 is FQGNSA. The V end was cut by 1 base, the J end by 2 bases, with 12 bases between. CDR3 in amino acids: CASSLDRTVTYEQYF. In DNA form, the CDR3 reads TGTGCCAGCAGCTTAGACCGGACAGTTACCTACGAGCAGTACTTC.

This clonotype was recorded a few times. The rearrangement uses TRBV19 and TRBJ1-5; 7 nucleotides line up with TRBD1. CDR1 and CDR2 (germline): LNHDA, SQIVND (reference sequence). This CDR3 has 15 residues. Germline trimming cut 5 bases from V and 6 bases from J; bases unmatched to any gene: 10. Here the CDR3 reads CASSPRQGQFQPQHF. The CDR3 DNA is TGTGCCAGTAGTCCTAGACAGGGACAGTTTCAGCCCCAGCATTTT.

The V call is TRBV6-5, the J call TRBJ2-1, with 10 bases identical to TRBD2. Germline V gene sequence: CDR1 MNHEY, CDR2 SVGAGI. The V and J ends lost 8 bases and 11 bases, in that order; junction bases with no gene match: 6. The CDR3 loop spans 12 amino acids. The CDR3, as DNA: TGTGCCAGCTGTTTCACTAGCGGGAAGCAGTTCTTC. It codes for CASCFTSGKQFF.

This clonotype came up a few times. The chain carries TRBV19 and TRBJ1-5, with D possibly being TRBD1 (5 bases). In germline, CDR1 is LNHDA, CDR2 SQIVND (reference sequence). Deletions cut 4 bases from V and 0 bases from J, with 13 bases between. This CDR3 is 16 amino acids long. The CDR3 DNA reads TGTGCCAGTAGTACCCCTTGGGACCTTAGCAATCAGCCCCAGCATTTT. It translates to CASSTPWDLSNQPQHF. Variable domain in full (rest from reference TRBV19 and TRBJ1-5): DGGITQSPKYLFRKEGQNVTLSCEQNLNHDAMYWYRQDPGQGLRLIYYSQIVNDFQKGDIAEGYSVSREKKESFPLTVTSAQKNPTAFYLCASSTPWDLSNQPQHFGDGTRLSIL.

The genes are TRBV25-1 and TRBJ2-1; no clear D gene. Germline V lookup: CDR1 MGHDK, CDR2 SYGVNS. Trimming removed 6 bases from V and 7 bases from J, with 7 bases in between. The CDR3 covers 11 residues. This CDR3 reads CASRGLNEQFF. The CDR3 DNA follows: TGTGCCAGCAGGGGATTAAATGAGCAGTTCTTC. The full variable domain, completed using reference TRBV25-1 and TRBJ2-1, is EADIYQTPRYLVIGTGKKITLECSQTMGHDKMYWYQQDPGMELHLIHYSYGVNSTEKGDLSSESTVSRIRTEHFPLTLESARPSHTSQYLCASRGLNEQFFGPGTRLTVL.

This chain joins TRBV7-6 and TRBJ1-3, with no clear D. The ends were cut back, 4 bases at V and 1 base at J, with 11 bases in the middle. Germline assignment: CDR1 SGHVS and CDR2 FNYEAQ. This CDR3 contains 15 residues. Here the CDR3 reads CASSYQRASGNTIYF. In nucleotides, the CDR3 is TGTGCCAGCAGCTACCAGAGGGCGTCTGGAAACACCATATATTTT.

This clonotype appeared a few times. The chain combines TRBV6-2 or TRBV6-3 with TRBJ2-5, with a weak D call TRBD2 (5 bases). CDR3 length: 15 residues. The germline V gene has CDR1 MNHEY and CDR2 SVGEGT. The V end was cut by 11 bases, the J end by 5 bases, with 24 bases between. CDR3 loop: CAARIRGHLGETQYF. CDR3 DNA sequence: TGTGCCGCAAGGATCCGAGGGCATTTAGGGGAGACCCAGTACTTC.

This clonotype was seen more than once but under ten times. The chain has TRBV19 and TRBJ1-1; the D gene is possibly TRBD1 (6 bases). Between the trimmed V and J ends, which lost 6 bases and 4 bases, there was a span of 15 bases. The germline gives CDR1 LNHDA, CDR2 SQIVND (reference sequence). The CDR3 runs to 14 residues. CDR3 DNA: TGTGCCAGTAGCCAGAGGGGGGACGGCACTGAAGCTTTCTTT. Its translation is CASSQRGDGTEAFF.

V gene TRBV20-1 combines with J gene TRBJ2-5; D call uncertain. Looked up from germline, CDR1 is DFQATT and CDR2 is SNEGSKA (reference sequence). There are 8 residues in the CDR3. The CDR3 reads CSVETQYF. CDR3 DNA: TGCAGCGTAGAGACCCAGTACTTC.

This clonotype appeared a few times. The CDR3 nucleotides are TGCGCCAGCAGCTTGGTCCCGACCCCCTTAGGTCAGCCCCAGCATTTT. Protein: CASSLVPTPLGQPQHF. This chain connects TRBV5-1 to TRBJ1-5; D not resolved. CDR1 and CDR2 (germline): SGHRS, YFSETQ. This CDR3 is 16 amino acids long. Deletions cut 0 bases from V and 6 bases from J, with 16 bases between.

The rearrangement uses TRBV30 and TRBJ2-5; TRBD1 matches 10 bases. The trim removed 5 bases at V and 2 bases at J, leaving 8 bases unmatched. Germline V gene sequence: CDR1 GTSNPN, CDR2 SVGIG (reference sequence). The CDR3 runs to 15 residues. This CDR3 is CAWAPGQGDQETQYF. The CDR3 nucleotides are TGTGCCTGGGCTCCTGGACAGGGGGATCAAGAGACCCAGTACTTC.

The chain couples TRBV20-1 to TRBJ2-7; 11 bases are shared with TRBD2. The CDR3 has 16 residues. With V trimmed by 4 bases and J by 4 bases, 12 bases remained unmatched. The V gene's germline CDR1 is DFQATT and CDR2 SNEGSKA (reference sequence). The CDR3 sequence is CSANGLLAGALYEQYF. The CDR3, as DNA: TGCAGTGCTAATGGGTTACTAGCGGGAGCATTATACGAGCAGTACTTC.

The sample holds a few counts of this clonotype. The chain combines TRBV12-3 or TRBV12-4 with TRBJ2-5; D gene unclear. The CDR3 has 12 amino acids. Between the trimmed V and J ends, which lost 7 bases and 4 bases, there was a span of 10 bases. CDR3 residues: CASMGEGETQYF. DNA of the CDR3: TGTGCCAGCATGGGTGAAGGAGAGACCCAGTACTTC.

The chain uses TRBV20-1 and TRBJ2-1, with D possibly TRBD2 on 6 matching bases. V was trimmed by 3 bases and J by 2 bases, leaving 14 bases between them. CDR3 length equals 15 residues. In germline, CDR1 is DFQATT, CDR2 SNEGSKA (reference sequence). CDR3 sequence: CSARGTGGAYNEQFF. The CDR3 DNA reads as TGCAGTGCTAGGGGGACTGGCGGGGCCTACAATGAGCAGTTCTTC.

CDR3 region: CASSPSGGHQPQHF. For the CDR3, the DNA is TGTGCCAGCAGCCCCTCGGGCGGACATCAGCCCCAGCATTTT. The chain recombines TRBV12-3 or TRBV12-4 with TRBJ1-5, with D uncertain. V lost 6 bases, J lost 5 bases, and 14 bases lay in between. This CDR3 spans 14 amino acids.

This chain links TRBV27 with TRBJ2-7, with 11 bases that match TRBD2. CDR3 length equals 19 residues. J lost 2 bases, V lost 10 bases, and 22 bases had no gene match. Germline V gives CDR1 MNHEY, CDR2 SMNVEV (reference sequence). CDR3 in amino acids: CATQILGLGRLAGTYEQYF. The CDR3 region has the DNA TGTGCCACCCAAATACTCGGACTAGGCCGACTAGCGGGGACCTACGAGCAGTACTTC.

The chain couples TRBV28 to TRBJ2-5; 9 bases agree with TRBD2. Germline lookup yields CDR1 MDHEN and CDR2 SYDVKM. V lost 0 bases to trimming and J lost 4 bases; unmatched junction nucleotides: 6. There are 16 residues in the CDR3. In nucleotides, the CDR3 is TGTGCCAGCAGTTTATGGCGAGCGGGAGGACGAGAGACCCAGTACTTC. The encoded protein is CASSLWRAGGRETQYF. The entire variable domain, with the rest obtained from reference TRBV28 and TRBJ2-5, is as follows: DVKVTQSSRYLVKRTGEKVFLECVQDMDHENMFWYRQDPGLGLRLIYFSYDVKMKEKGDIPEGYSVSREKKERFSLILESASTNQTSMYLCASSLWRAGGRETQYFGPGTRLLVL.